A selection of T cell receptor beta chains follows, all from one sample in a study of blood T cell repertoires in COVID-19. Here immunoSEQ multiplex PCR was the method, and the copy in TCRdb shows in-frame clones only, minus some. The repertoire holds 110,000 to 150,000 clones, 75% to 85% seen once, with 5% in the top ten. Sequencing input: peripheral blood. All receptors derive from a woman aged 45-60 years with acute or convalescent COVID-19. Both conserved end residues are part of each CDR3. The order of the fields is D gene, V gene, clone size, J gene, CDR3 protein, CDR3 DNA. A D gene is named only where the DNA matches it firmly. Clone sizes are given selectively: once, few, many, or a class where the clone is expanded.

D gene: .
V gene: TRBV3-1/TRBV3-2
clone size: .
J gene: TRBJ1-5
CDR3 protein: CASSQGQGKQPQHF
CDR3 DNA: TGTGCCAGCAGCCAGGGGCAGGGAAAACAGCCCCAGCATTTT

D gene: TRBD2
V gene: TRBV10-3
clone size: .
J gene: TRBJ2-1
CDR3 protein: CAITSANYNEQFF
CDR3 DNA: TGTGCCATAACTAGCGCCAACTACAATGAGCAGTTCTTC

D gene: .
V gene: TRBV18
clone size: .
J gene: TRBJ2-3
CDR3 protein: CASSLPGEDTQYF
CDR3 DNA: TGTGCCAGCTCACTGCCAGGGGAGGATACGCAGTATTTT

D gene: .
V gene: TRBV6-2/TRBV6-3
clone size: .
J gene: TRBJ1-6
CDR3 protein: CASSYLSNIITSALHF
CDR3 DNA: TGTGCCAGCAGTTACCTCTCAAATATTATAACGTCAGCCCTCCACTTT

D gene: .
V gene: TRBV3-1/TRBV3-2
clone size: few
J gene: TRBJ1-2
CDR3 protein: CASSLGSGLSYGYTF
CDR3 DNA: TGTGCCAGCAGCCTAGGGTCGGGGTTGAGCTATGGCTACACCTTC

D gene: .
V gene: TRBV24-1
clone size: .
J gene: TRBJ2-7
CDR3 protein: CATSEGGTGNYEQYF
CDR3 DNA: TGTGCCACCAGTGAAGGGGGAACAGGGAATTACGAGCAGTACTTC

D gene: TRBD1
V gene: TRBV19
clone size: .
J gene: TRBJ2-1
CDR3 protein: CASSTEGQGMRQFF
CDR3 DNA: TGTGCCAGTAGTACAGAGGGACAGGGAATGCGGCAGTTCTTC

D gene: TRBD2
V gene: TRBV11-3
clone size: few
J gene: TRBJ2-2
CDR3 protein: CASSGRLAGVTGELFF
CDR3 DNA: TGTGCCAGCAGCGGGCGACTAGCGGGGGTTACCGGGGAGCTGTTTTTT

D gene: .
V gene: TRBV19
clone size: .
J gene: TRBJ2-2
CDR3 protein: CASSIDLWQGTGELFF
CDR3 DNA: TGTGCCAGTAGTATAGATCTATGGCAGGGTACCGGGGAGCTGTTTTTT

D gene: .
V gene: TRBV28
clone size: .
J gene: TRBJ1-2
CDR3 protein: CASSPLDSPANYGYTF
CDR3 DNA: TGTGCCAGCTCCCCACTGGACAGTCCAGCTAACTATGGCTACACCTTC

D gene: .
V gene: TRBV14
clone size: .
J gene: TRBJ2-1
CDR3 protein: CASSLLRGTLRDEQFF
CDR3 DNA: TGTGCCAGCAGCCTCCTCAGGGGTACCCTCCGGGATGAGCAGTTCTTC

D gene: .
V gene: TRBV18
clone size: .
J gene: TRBJ1-2
CDR3 protein: CASSSSGLGDYGYTF
CDR3 DNA: TGTGCCAGCTCGTCGTCCGGGCTGGGAGACTATGGCTACACCTTC

D gene: TRBD2
V gene: TRBV7-9
clone size: .
J gene: TRBJ2-1
CDR3 protein: CASSLGGGRGGQKNEQFF
CDR3 DNA: TGTGCCAGCAGCTTGGGAGGTGGGCGGGGGGGCCAGAAGAATGAGCAGTTCTTC

D gene: .
V gene: TRBV4-3
clone size: .
J gene: TRBJ1-3
CDR3 protein: CASSRQGGGNTIYF
CDR3 DNA: TGCGCCAGCAGCCGGCAGGGCGGAGGAAACACCATATATTTT

D gene: TRBD1
V gene: TRBV4-2
clone size: .
J gene: TRBJ1-2
CDR3 protein: CASSQVGTGLEDGYTF
CDR3 DNA: TGTGCCAGCAGCCAAGTAGGGACAGGTTTGGAGGATGGCTACACCTTC

D gene: .
V gene: TRBV28
clone size: once
J gene: TRBJ1-2
CDR3 protein: CASSRDSNYGYTF
CDR3 DNA: TGTGCCAGCAGCAGGGACTCTAACTATGGCTACACCTTC

D gene: TRBD1
V gene: TRBV14
clone size: .
J gene: TRBJ1-2
CDR3 protein: CASSQTQGKIHDYGYTF
CDR3 DNA: TGTGCCAGCAGCCAGACACAGGGGAAGATCCATGACTATGGCTACACCTTC

D gene: .
V gene: TRBV5-1
clone size: .
J gene: TRBJ1-6
CDR3 protein: CASSLSELFLGAINSPLHF
CDR3 DNA: TGCGCCAGCAGCCTCTCCGAGCTTTTCTTAGGGGCGATTAATTCACCCCTCCACTTT

D gene: .
V gene: TRBV7-2
clone size: once
J gene: TRBJ1-4
CDR3 protein: CASSSDPGSEKLFF
CDR3 DNA: TGTGCCAGCAGCTCGGACCCGGGGAGTGAAAAACTGTTTTTT

D gene: TRBD2
V gene: TRBV6-2/TRBV6-3
clone size: few
J gene: TRBJ2-5
CDR3 protein: CASSLGGGPRGETQYF
CDR3 DNA: TGTGCCAGCAGTTTGGGCGGGGGGCCGAGGGGAGAGACCCAGTACTTC

D gene: .
V gene: TRBV7-9
clone size: .
J gene: TRBJ2-1
CDR3 protein: CASSLGWGDEQFF
CDR3 DNA: TGTGCCAGCAGCTTAGGATGGGGCGATGAGCAGTTCTTC

D gene: TRBD1
V gene: TRBV5-6
clone size: .
J gene: TRBJ2-5
CDR3 protein: CASSSTGAQETQYF
CDR3 DNA: TGTGCCAGCAGTTCGACAGGGGCACAAGAGACCCAGTACTTC